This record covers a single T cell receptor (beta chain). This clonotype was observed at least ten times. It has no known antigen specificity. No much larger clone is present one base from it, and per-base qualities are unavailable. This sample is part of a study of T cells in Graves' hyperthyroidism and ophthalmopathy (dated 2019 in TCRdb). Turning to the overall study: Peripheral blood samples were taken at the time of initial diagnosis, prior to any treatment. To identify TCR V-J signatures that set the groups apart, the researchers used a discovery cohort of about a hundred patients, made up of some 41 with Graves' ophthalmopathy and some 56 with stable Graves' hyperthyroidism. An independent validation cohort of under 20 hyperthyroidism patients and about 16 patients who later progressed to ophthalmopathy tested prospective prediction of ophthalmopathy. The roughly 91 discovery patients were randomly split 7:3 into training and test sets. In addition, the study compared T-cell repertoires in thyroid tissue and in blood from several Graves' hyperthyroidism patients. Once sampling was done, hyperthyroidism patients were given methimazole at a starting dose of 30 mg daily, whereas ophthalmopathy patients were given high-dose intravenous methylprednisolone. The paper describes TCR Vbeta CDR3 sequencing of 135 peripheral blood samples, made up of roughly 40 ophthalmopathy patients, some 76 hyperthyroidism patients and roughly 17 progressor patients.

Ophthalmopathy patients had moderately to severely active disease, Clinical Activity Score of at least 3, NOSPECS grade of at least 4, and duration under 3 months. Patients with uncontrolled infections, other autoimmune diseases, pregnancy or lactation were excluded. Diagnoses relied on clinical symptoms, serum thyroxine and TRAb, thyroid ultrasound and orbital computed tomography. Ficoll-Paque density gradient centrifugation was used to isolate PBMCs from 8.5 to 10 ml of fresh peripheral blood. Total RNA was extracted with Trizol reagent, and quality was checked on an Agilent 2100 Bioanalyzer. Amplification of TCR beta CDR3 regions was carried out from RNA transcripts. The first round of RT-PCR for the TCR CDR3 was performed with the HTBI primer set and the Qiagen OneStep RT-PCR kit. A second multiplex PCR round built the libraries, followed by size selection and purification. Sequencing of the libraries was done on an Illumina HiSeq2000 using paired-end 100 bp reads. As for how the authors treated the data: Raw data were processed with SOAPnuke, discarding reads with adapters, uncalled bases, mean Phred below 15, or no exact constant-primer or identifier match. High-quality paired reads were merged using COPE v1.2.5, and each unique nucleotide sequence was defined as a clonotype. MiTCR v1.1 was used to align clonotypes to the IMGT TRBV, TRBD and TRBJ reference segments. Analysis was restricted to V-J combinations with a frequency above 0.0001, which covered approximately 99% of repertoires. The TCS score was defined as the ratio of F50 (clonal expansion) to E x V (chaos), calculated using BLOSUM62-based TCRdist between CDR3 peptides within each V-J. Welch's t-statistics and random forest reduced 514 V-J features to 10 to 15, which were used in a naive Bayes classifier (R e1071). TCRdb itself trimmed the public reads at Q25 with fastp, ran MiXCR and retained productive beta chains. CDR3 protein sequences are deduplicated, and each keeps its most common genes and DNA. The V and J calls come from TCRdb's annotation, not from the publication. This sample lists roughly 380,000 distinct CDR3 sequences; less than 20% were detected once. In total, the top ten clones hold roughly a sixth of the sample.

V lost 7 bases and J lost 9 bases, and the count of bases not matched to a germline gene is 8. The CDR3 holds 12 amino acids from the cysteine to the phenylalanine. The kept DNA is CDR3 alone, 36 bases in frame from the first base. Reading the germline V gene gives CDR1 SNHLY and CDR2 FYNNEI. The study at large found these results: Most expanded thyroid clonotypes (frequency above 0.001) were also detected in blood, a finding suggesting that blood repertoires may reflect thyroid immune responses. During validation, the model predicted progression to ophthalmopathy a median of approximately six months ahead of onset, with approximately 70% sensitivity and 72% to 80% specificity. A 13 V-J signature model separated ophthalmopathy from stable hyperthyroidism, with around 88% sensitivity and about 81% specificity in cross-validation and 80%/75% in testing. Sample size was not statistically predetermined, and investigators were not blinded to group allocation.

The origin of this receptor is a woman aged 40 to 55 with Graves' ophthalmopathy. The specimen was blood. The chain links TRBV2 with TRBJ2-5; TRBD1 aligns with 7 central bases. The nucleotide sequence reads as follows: TGTGCCAGCAAAACAGGGGCCGGGGCCCAGTACTTC. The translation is CASKTGAGAQYF.